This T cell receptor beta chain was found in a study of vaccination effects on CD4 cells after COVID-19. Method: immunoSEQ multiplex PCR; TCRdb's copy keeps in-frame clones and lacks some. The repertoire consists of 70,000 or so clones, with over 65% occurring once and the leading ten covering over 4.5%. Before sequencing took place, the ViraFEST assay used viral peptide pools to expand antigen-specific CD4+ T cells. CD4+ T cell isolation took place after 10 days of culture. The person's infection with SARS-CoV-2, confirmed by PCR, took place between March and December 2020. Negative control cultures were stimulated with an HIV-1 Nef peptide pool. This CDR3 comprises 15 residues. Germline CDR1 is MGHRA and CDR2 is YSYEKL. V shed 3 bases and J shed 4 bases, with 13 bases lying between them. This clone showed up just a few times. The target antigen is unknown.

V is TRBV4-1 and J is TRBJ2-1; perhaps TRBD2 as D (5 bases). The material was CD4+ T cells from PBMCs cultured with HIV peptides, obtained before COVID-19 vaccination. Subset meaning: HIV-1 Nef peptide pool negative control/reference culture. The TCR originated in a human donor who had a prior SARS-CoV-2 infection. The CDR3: CASSQPSAGYNEQFF. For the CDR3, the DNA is TGCGCCAGCAGCCAGCCGAGCGCGGGTTACAATGAGCAGTTCTTC.